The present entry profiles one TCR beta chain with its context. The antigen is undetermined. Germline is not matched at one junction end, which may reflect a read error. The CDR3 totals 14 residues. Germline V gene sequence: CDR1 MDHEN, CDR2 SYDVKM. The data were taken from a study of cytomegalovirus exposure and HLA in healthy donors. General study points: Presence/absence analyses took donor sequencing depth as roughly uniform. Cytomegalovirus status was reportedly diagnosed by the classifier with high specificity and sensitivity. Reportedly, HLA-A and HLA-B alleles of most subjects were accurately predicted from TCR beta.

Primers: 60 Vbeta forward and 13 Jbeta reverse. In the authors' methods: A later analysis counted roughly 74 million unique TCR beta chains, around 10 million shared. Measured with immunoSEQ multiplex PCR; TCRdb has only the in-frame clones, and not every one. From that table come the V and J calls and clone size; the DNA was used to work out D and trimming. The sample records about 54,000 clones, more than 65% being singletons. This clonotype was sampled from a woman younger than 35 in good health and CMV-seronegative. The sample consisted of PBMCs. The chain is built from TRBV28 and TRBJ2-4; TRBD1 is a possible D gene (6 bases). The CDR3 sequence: CASTEGGSKNSQYF. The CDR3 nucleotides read TGTGCCAGCACCGAAGGGGGTTCCAAAAACAGTCAGTACTTC.